The 18 T cell receptor beta chains presented below share a single source sample, sequenced in a study of CD8+ T cells in alopecia areata. It was cDNA, reverse transcribed from extracted RNA, that served as the sequencing template. Measured with immunoSEQ multiplex PCR; TCRdb has only the in-frame clones, and not every one. The table includes 200,000 to 250,000 clones, around 65% detected once. Described treatment: oral pan-JAK inhibitor, 5-10 mg twice daily. This sample comprised CD4+ T cells sorted from blood, obtained between weeks 43 and 45, from a patient treated with tofacitinib. These receptors were collected from a human donor with alopecia areata.

The chain couples TRBV30 to TRBJ1-2; the D is unclear. This CDR3 is built from 14 residues. Deletions cut 5 bases from V and 0 bases from J, with 13 bases between. Germline-derived CDR1 and CDR2 are GTSNPN and SVGIG (reference sequence). This CDR3 reads CAWCLHETNYGYTF. The CDR3 coding sequence is TGTGCCTGGTGTCTTCATGAAACTAACTATGGCTACACCTTC.

The V and J genes are TRBV30 and TRBJ2-1; weak D call: TRBD1 (5 bases). The CDR3 spans 13 residues. CDR1 and CDR2 (germline): GTSNPN, SVGIG (reference sequence). V lost 2 bases, J lost 9 bases, and 14 bases lay in between. The CDR3 protein is CAWSRQGNSEQFF. The DNA for the CDR3 is TGTGCCTGGAGTAGGCAGGGTAATAGTGAGCAGTTCTTC.

This chain uses TRBV29-1 with TRBJ2-6; the match to TRBD1 covers 10 bases. The CDR3 consists of 23 residues. V gave up 5 bases and J gave up 4 bases; unmatched junction bases: 29. Germline loops: CDR1 SQVTM, CDR2 ANQGSEA. The CDR3 nucleotides are TGCAGCGTTCTTTTATCCCCGTCTGTCGGGGAGGGACAGGGGATGTCAGGGGCCAACGTCCTGACTTTC. It specifies CSVLLSPSVGEGQGMSGANVLTF.

The V and J genes are TRBV5-6 and TRBJ2-1; possibly TRBD1 or TRBD2 for D (5 bases each). Per the germline V gene, CDR1 is SGHDT and CDR2 is YYEEEE. Trimming removed 4 bases at V and 9 bases at J, with 14 bases between. The CDR3 length is 13 residues. CDR3 protein: CASSPRGRVEQFF. CDR3 nucleotide sequence: TGTGCCAGCAGCCCTCGGGGACGGGTTGAGCAGTTCTTC. Complete variable domain (other parts from reference TRBV5-6 and TRBJ2-1): DAGVTQSPTHLIKTRGQQVTLRCSPKSGHDTVSWYQQALGQGPQFIFQYYEEEERQRGNFPDRFSGHQFPNYSSELNVNALLLGDSALYLCASSPRGRVEQFFGPGTRLTVL.

There are a few counts of this clone. This chain joins TRBV14 and TRBJ2-3; no clear D. The V and J ends lost 4 bases and 2 bases respectively, with 10 bases between them. The germline CDR1 and CDR2 sequences are SGHDN and FVKESK. The CDR3 sequence is 14 residues long. The CDR3 nucleotides are TGTGCCAGCAGCCGAAAGACTGACACAGATACGCAGTATTTT. Protein: CASSRKTDTDTQYF. The full variable domain, with the rest looked up from reference TRBV14 and TRBJ2-3, is EAGVTQFPSHSVIEKGQTVTLRCDPISGHDNLYWYRRVMGKEIKFLLHFVKESKQDESGMPNNRFLAERTGGTYSTLKVQPAELEDSGVYFCASSRKTDTDTQYFGPGTRLTVL.

V and J are TRBV7-8 and TRBJ2-5; 12 nucleotides match TRBD2. From germline, CDR1 is SGHVS and CDR2 FQNEAQ. V shed 1 base and J 0 bases; nucleotides not matched to a gene: 3. This CDR3 has 17 amino acids. CDR3 coding DNA: TGTGCCAGCAGCTTAGATACTAGCGGGAGGTACCAAGAGACCCAGTACTTC. Translation: CASSLDTSGRYQETQYF.

The V and J genes are TRBV4-3 and TRBJ2-5; D might be TRBD1 (5 bases). Germline V lookup: CDR1 LGHNA, CDR2 YSLEER. The ends were cut back, 1 base at V and 5 bases at J, with 17 bases in the middle. The CDR3 spans 16 residues. CDR3 nucleotide sequence: TGCGCCAGCAGCCAAGTAGGGGCAGGGATGCGGGAGACCCAGTACTTC. Translating gives CASSQVGAGMRETQYF.

DNA of the CDR3: TGTGCCAGCAGCCAGGGACAGACCCAAGAGACCCAGTACTTC. It specifies CASSQGQTQETQYF. The chain employs TRBV2 and TRBJ2-5, with 7 positions matching TRBD1. CDR3 length: 14 residues. With V trimmed by 6 bases and J by 1 base, 5 bases remained unmatched. Germline loops: CDR1 SNHLY, CDR2 FYNNEI.

The rearrangement uses TRBV29-1 and TRBJ2-1; 10 nucleotides match TRBD1. There are 13 residues in the CDR3. Germline assignment: CDR1 SQVTM and CDR2 ANQGSEA. V shed 6 bases, J shed 15 bases, and the junction held 14 bases outside the gene matches. The CDR3 bases are TGCAGCGTCTGCAATTCCGGGACAGGGGTGGGGTTCTTC. It translates to CSVCNSGTGVGFF.

The chain uses TRBV10-1 and TRBJ1-6; a possible D gene is TRBD1 (6 bases). The CDR3 has 13 amino acids. V dropped 9 bases and J dropped 7 bases, with 13 bases sitting between them. Germline-derived CDR1 and CDR2 are WNHNN and SYGVQD (reference sequence). The CDR3 nucleotides read TGCGCCAGTCGACAGGACCCAAATTCACCCCTCCACTTT. It encodes CASRQDPNSPLHF.

A few counts support this clone. The chain couples TRBV29-1 to TRBJ2-3; D not certain. V was shortened by 2 bases and J by 1 base, with 4 bases between the two germline ends. Germline V gives CDR1 SQVTM, CDR2 ANQGSEA. The CDR3 has 12 amino acids. The CDR3 coding sequence is TGCAGCGTTGAATACGGCACAGATACGCAGTATTTT. It specifies CSVEYGTDTQYF.

Of note for this clone: The CDR3 does not close with the conserved phenylalanine or tryptophan, likely indicating a read error. The CDR3 DNA sequence: TGCGCCAGCAGCCCGGACGGTGGTAATGAAAAACTGTTTCTT. Its translation is CASSPDGGNEKLFL. The genes are TRBV5-1 and TRBJ1-4; D is unresolved. V lost 4 bases to trimming and J lost 4 bases, with 11 bases between them. The length of the CDR3 is 14 residues. CDR1 is SGHRS and CDR2 is YFSETQ in the germline V gene.

The chain joins TRBV5-6 to TRBJ1-1; 8 bases match TRBD1. V lost 3 bases, J lost 4 bases, and 5 bases stayed unmatched. CDR1 and CDR2 (germline): SGHDT, YYEEEE. This CDR3 contains 14 residues. The CDR3 DNA sequence: TGTGCCAGCAGCTCGACAGGGGAGGGCACTGAAGCTTTCTTT. This sequence encodes CASSSTGEGTEAFF.

This clone appeared a single time. V usage is TRBV7-2 and J usage is TRBJ1-3; unclear D gene. CDR3 length equals 14 residues. Trimming removed 1 base at V and 0 bases at J, with 4 bases between. CDR1 is SGHTA and CDR2 is FQGNSA in the germline V gene. This CDR3 is CASSLGGSGNTIYF. The DNA for the CDR3 is TGTGCCAGCAGCTTAGGAGGCTCTGGAAACACCATATATTTT.

This clone was recorded once. V usage is TRBV27 and J usage is TRBJ1-6; possible D gene TRBD1, 6 bases. Germline values: CDR1 MNHEY, CDR2 SMNVEV (reference sequence). The CDR3 runs 15 residues. Trimming cost V 3 bases and J 4 bases, with 10 bases left between them. CDR3 sequence: CASSFKGEYNSPLHF. CDR3 bases: TGTGCCAGCAGTTTCAAGGGGGAATATAATTCACCCCTCCACTTT.

This chain joins TRBV15 and TRBJ2-1, with TRBD1 matching over 7 bases. This CDR3 has 15 residues. After removal of 1 base from V and 6 bases from J, the junction contained 6 bases not matched to a gene. Germline CDR1 LNHNV, CDR2 YYDKDF (reference sequence). DNA of the CDR3: TGTGCCACCAGCAGAGGACAGGGTCAAAGCAATGAGCAGTTCTTC. It encodes CATSRGQGQSNEQFF.

This rearrangement joins TRBV6-1 to TRBJ1-1; D call uncertain. This CDR3 comprises 13 residues. V was clipped by 3 bases and J by 0 bases, with 5 bases between them. Germline CDR1 reads MNHNS; CDR2 reads SASEGT. This chain's CDR3 is CASSDRVNTEAFF. Written as DNA, the CDR3 is TGTGCCAGCAGTGATCGGGTGAACACTGAAGCTTTCTTT.

This chain uses TRBV20-1 with TRBJ2-7; TRBD1 agrees at 7 bases. V trimming: 5 bases; J trimming: 6 bases; junction bases outside the gene matches: 4. CDR3 size: 11 residues. Germline CDR1 DFQATT, CDR2 SNEGSKA (reference sequence). As DNA, the CDR3 is TGCAGTGCTCAGACAGGGTTCGAGCAGTACTTC. Translating it yields CSAQTGFEQYF.